Presented here are 16 T cell receptor beta chains from one specimen sequenced in a study of neurological immune-mediated disorders. Each CDR3 protein is one row after TCRdb ran MiXCR on the 5' RACE reads. The sample carries roughly 80,000 distinct CDR3 sequences, about a tenth recorded once. The source material was PBMCs. These receptors were collected from a man aged 35 to 55 in good health.

Ten or more counts support this clonotype. The chain has TRBV7-2 and TRBJ2-5, with 8 bases lining up with TRBD2. The junction had 7 bases not matched to a gene; V was cut back by 0 bases and J by 4 bases. The CDR3 sequence is 16 residues long. Germline V gives CDR1 SGHTA, CDR2 FQGNSA. The CDR3 DNA is TGTGCCAGCAGCTTAGCTATAACGGGGGGGGGAGAGACCCAGTACTTC. Its protein is CASSLAITGGGETQYF.

This clonotype has at least ten counts. CDR3 residues: CASSPTSVSYNEQFF. CDR3 nucleotides: TGCGCCAGCAGCCCGACTAGCGTATCCTACAATGAGCAGTTCTTC. The V gene is TRBV5-1, the J gene TRBJ2-1; 8 bases agree with TRBD2. This CDR3 has 15 amino acids. CDR1 and CDR2 (germline): SGHRS, YFSETQ. With 4 bases clipped from V and 1 base from J, the junction kept 4 bases outside the gene matches.

The sample holds many counts of this clonotype. The V and J genes are TRBV5-1 and TRBJ1-5; 8 bases are a match to TRBD1. Germline V gives CDR1 SGHRS, CDR2 YFSETQ. The CDR3 is made up of 14 amino acids. Trimming at V came to 7 bases and at J to 4 bases, leaving 7 bases not matched to a gene. For the CDR3, the DNA is TGCGCCAGCGGCCTAGGACAGGGTAATCAGCCCCAGCATTTT. It yields the protein CASGLGQGNQPQHF. The entire variable domain, with the rest obtained from reference TRBV5-1 and TRBJ1-5, is as follows: KAGVTQTPRYLIKTRGQQVTLSCSPISGHRSVSWYQQTPGQGLQFLFEYFSETQRNKGNFPGRFSGRQFSNSRSEMNVSTLELGDSALYLCASGLGQGNQPQHFGDGTRLSIL.

At least ten counts were recorded for this clonotype. The chain has TRBV3-1 and TRBJ2-2, with 11 bases aligning to TRBD2. Germline loops: CDR1 LGHDT, CDR2 YNNKEL (reference sequence). The junction had 5 bases not matched to a gene; V was cut back by 7 bases and J by 4 bases. This CDR3 contains 15 residues. The CDR3 is CASTLAGGGTGELFF. The CDR3, as DNA: TGTGCCAGCACTTTAGCGGGGGGGGGCACCGGGGAGCTGTTTTTT.

By its share, this clonotype is medium-sized. The chain recombines TRBV6-4 with TRBJ2-1, with D possibly matching TRBD2 (6 bases). Looked up from germline, CDR1 is MRHNA and CDR2 is SNTAGT. The V end lost 3 bases, the J end lost 0 bases, and 9 bases lay between the germline ends. The CDR3 is 15 amino acids. CDR3 DNA: TGTGCCAGCAGTGAGGAGGGAAGCTCCTACAATGAGCAGTTCTTC. It is translated as CASSEEGSSYNEQFF.

This clonotype was observed a handful of times. A clone one base away is much larger, so this may be a read error. The chain uses TRBV9 and TRBJ2-2; D possibly corresponds to TRBD2 (5 bases). CDR1 is SGDLS and CDR2 is YYNGEE in the germline V gene. The CDR3 contains 14 residues. CDR3 nucleotide sequence: TGTGCCAGCAGCGTAGCGACGAACACCGGGGAGCGGTTTTTT. Amino acid sequence: CASSVATNTGERFF.

This clonotype was seen a handful of times. V usage is TRBV27 and J usage is TRBJ1-1, with D possibly TRBD1 on 6 matching bases. The CDR3 covers 15 residues. Trimming took off 3 bases at V and 0 bases at J, with 11 bases between the two ends. Germline CDR1 MNHEY, CDR2 SMNVEV (reference sequence). The CDR3 DNA is TGTGCCAGCAGTTTCTTCGGACAGATGAACACTGAAGCTTTCTTT. The encoded protein is CASSFFGQMNTEAFF.

This clonotype was counted many times. The rearrangement uses TRBV3-1 and TRBJ2-4; 7 nucleotides match TRBD2. V was pared by 4 bases and J by 5 bases, with 14 bases of the junction left unmatched. The CDR3 has 17 amino acids. Germline V lookup: CDR1 LGHDT, CDR2 YNNKEL (reference sequence). Here the CDR3 DNA reads TGTGCCAGCAGCCGCGTTTCGAGGGAGGGCTTCCAAAACATTCAGTACTTC. As protein: CASSRVSREGFQNIQYF.

Comment on this clonotype: A much larger clone differs from this one at a single base, so this may be a read error. The CDR3 is CASSAPSPMNTEAFF. The CDR3 bases are TGTGCCAGCAGTGCTCCGAGTCCAATGAACACTGAAGCTTTCTTT. The chain uses TRBV25-1 and TRBJ1-1; D call uncertain. Trimming pared 4 bases from V and 0 bases from J, leaving 12 bases between. The CDR3 consists of 15 residues. Germline CDR1 MGHDK, CDR2 SYGVNS.

Many counts were recorded for this clonotype. J is TRBJ2-7 and V is TRBV29-1; D is perhaps TRBD1 (6 bases). Germline lookup yields CDR1 SQVTM and CDR2 ANQGSEA. This CDR3 is built from 12 residues. Trimming stripped 4 bases from V and 6 bases from J, with 13 bases between. CDR3 amino acids: CSVVQQGSEQYF. The CDR3 nucleotides read TGCAGCGTTGTACAACAGGGAAGCGAGCAGTACTTC.

This clonotype was recorded at least ten times. The chain's CDR3 is CASSSAVLAKNIQYF. CDR3 nucleotides: TGTGCCAGCAGCTCCGCAGTTCTAGCCAAAAACATTCAGTACTTC. The chain links TRBV7-3 to TRBJ2-4; D unclear. This CDR3 is built from 15 residues. Germline V CDR1 and CDR2: SGHTA, FQGTGA. The V end was cut by 4 bases, the J end by 0 bases, with 10 bases between.

This clonotype appeared many times. This rearrangement joins TRBV9 to TRBJ2-5; D tentatively reads TRBD1 or TRBD2 (5 bases each). Germline V gene lookup returns CDR1 SGDLS and CDR2 YYNGEE. The CDR3 contains 15 residues. V was cut by 3 bases and J by 4 bases, with 16 bases left in between. The CDR3 here is CASSAGPAGRETQYF. Written as DNA, the CDR3 is TGTGCCAGCAGCGCGGGGCCCGCGGGCAGAGAGACCCAGTACTTC.

There are many counts of this clonotype. This chain uses TRBV5-5 with TRBJ2-6; D perhaps matches TRBD1 (6 bases). Germline values: CDR1 SGHKS, CDR2 YYEKEE (reference sequence). Trimming shortened V by 4 bases and J by 4 bases, and 12 bases separated the two germline ends. The CDR3 extends over 15 amino acids. The CDR3 nucleotides read TGTGCCAGCAGCCCGCAGGGGCCCGGGGCCAACGTCCTGACTTTC. It is translated as CASSPQGPGANVLTF.

This clonotype was found many times. The genes are TRBV27 and TRBJ1-1; D not resolved. V lost 0 bases to trimming and J lost 1 base, with 3 bases between them. CDR1 is MNHEY, CDR2 SMNVEV, per germline (reference sequence). CDR3 length: 13 residues. In nucleotides, the CDR3 is TGTGCCAGCAGTTTATCAAAGAACACTGAAGCTTTCTTT. Protein product: CASSLSKNTEAFF.

This clonotype was counted ten times or more. The V gene is TRBV12-3 or TRBV12-4, the J gene TRBJ2-3, with D possibly matching TRBD2 (6 bases). The V gene lost 5 bases and the J gene lost 2 bases, with 14 bases spanning the gap. The CDR3 extends over 15 amino acids. This CDR3 reads CASSRDSTDTDTQYF. The CDR3 DNA sequence: TGTGCCAGCAGTCGGGACTCAACCGACACAGATACGCAGTATTTT.

This clonotype was detected only a few times. This may be a read error, as it is one base from a much larger clone. The gene calls are TRBV12-3 or TRBV12-4 and TRBJ1-5; TRBD1 might be the D (5 bases). The CDR3 has 14 amino acids. V lost 3 bases and J 0 bases, leaving 6 bases between the germline ends. CDR3 residues: CASSFRVSNQPQHF. CDR3 bases: TGTGCCAGCAGTTTCAGGGTTAGCAATCAGCCCCAGCATTTT.